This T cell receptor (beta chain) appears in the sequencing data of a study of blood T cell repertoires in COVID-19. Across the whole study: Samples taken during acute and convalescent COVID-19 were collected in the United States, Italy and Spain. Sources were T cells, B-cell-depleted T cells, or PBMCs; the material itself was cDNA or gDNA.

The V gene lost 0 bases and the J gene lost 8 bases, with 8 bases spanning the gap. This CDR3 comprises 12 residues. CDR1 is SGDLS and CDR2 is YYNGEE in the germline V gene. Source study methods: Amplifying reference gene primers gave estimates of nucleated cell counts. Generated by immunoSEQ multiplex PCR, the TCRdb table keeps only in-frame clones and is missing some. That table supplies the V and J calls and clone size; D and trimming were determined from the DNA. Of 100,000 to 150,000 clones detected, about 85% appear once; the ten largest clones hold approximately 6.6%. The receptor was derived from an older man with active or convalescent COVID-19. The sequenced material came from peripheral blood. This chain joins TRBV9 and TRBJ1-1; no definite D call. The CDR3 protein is CASSVVGSEAFF. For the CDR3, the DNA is TGTGCCAGCAGCGTAGTGGGCTCAGAAGCTTTCTTT.